This T cell receptor (beta chain) is from a study of shared T cell receptors in the human thymus. Measured with immunoSEQ multiplex PCR; TCRdb has only the in-frame clones, and not every one. The sample shows about 380,000 clones, just under 95% of them seen only once. This clone was observed once. This CDR3 is built from 13 residues. V lost 5 bases, J lost 4 bases, and 12 bases lay in between. The germline gives CDR1 SGHRS, CDR2 YFSETQ. Sequenced input: thymocytes. The clonotype comes from a human donor. This chain connects TRBV5-1 to TRBJ2-5, with D tentatively TRBD1 (8 bases). The CDR3 protein is CASRYRGGETQYF. CDR3 sequence (DNA): TGCGCCAGCAGGTACAGGGGGGGAGAGACCCAGTACTTC.